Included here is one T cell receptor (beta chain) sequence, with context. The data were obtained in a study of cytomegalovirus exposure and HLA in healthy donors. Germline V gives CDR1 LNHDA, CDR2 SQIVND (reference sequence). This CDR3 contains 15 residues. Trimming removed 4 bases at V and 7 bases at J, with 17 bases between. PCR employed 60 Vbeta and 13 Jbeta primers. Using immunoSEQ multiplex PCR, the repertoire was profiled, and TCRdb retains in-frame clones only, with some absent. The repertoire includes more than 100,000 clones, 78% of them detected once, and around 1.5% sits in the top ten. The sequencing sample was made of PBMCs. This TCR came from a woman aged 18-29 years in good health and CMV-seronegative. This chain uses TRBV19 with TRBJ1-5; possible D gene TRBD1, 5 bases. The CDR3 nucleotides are TGTGCCAGTAGTACAACTGCAGGGTTGCAGCAGCCCCAGCATTTT. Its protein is CASSTTAGLQQPQHF.